Listed below are T cell receptor beta chains from one sample, sequenced in a study of T cells in Graves' hyperthyroidism and ophthalmopathy. TCRdb independently ran MiXCR on the multiplex PCR reads; one entry per CDR3 protein. This sample carries some 600,000 distinct CDR3 sequences, around 42% of them seen once, and the ten largest clones take just under 8.5%. Sequencing input: peripheral blood or thyroid tissue (not recorded which). The receptor set was obtained from a woman between 18 and 29 years old with Graves' hyperthyroidism. Each CDR3 is given with its conserved first and last residue. The D gene is left open where the match is weak. Size tells how often a clone was seen (once, few, many) or the class of an expanded clone, and some rows leave it out.

TRBV20-1,-,TRBD2,TRBJ2-7,TGCAGTGCTAGAGGTTATAGCGGGAGGGTTCGATCAAACGAGCAGTACTTC,CSARGYSGRVRSNEQYF
TRBV15,many,-,TRBJ2-7,TGTGCCACCAGCAGAGAGGGAGAGCAGTACTTC,CATSREGEQYF
TRBV7-2,-,TRBD2,TRBJ2-7,TGTGCCAGCAGCTTAACTACTAGCGGGAGTAAGCAGTACTTC,CASSLTTSGSKQYF
TRBV25-1,many,-,TRBJ1-2,TGCGCCAGCAGAGGACAGAACTATGGCTACACCTTC,CASRGQNYGYTF
TRBV25-1,many,TRBD1,TRBJ1-1,TGTGCCAGCAGTAGACGGACAGGACAGGCGCGAGCTTTCTTT,CASSRRTGQARAFF
TRBV19,few,-,TRBJ2-6,TGTGCCAGTAGTACAACGGGGTCAAAACCTGGGGCCAACGTCCTGACTTTC,CASSTTGSKPGANVLTF
TRBV14,-,-,TRBJ2-5,TGTGCCAGCAGCCCGAGGGGTCGGGGGACCCAGTACTTC,CASSPRGRGTQYF
TRBV4-2,few,TRBD1,TRBJ2-7,TGTGCCAGCAGCCAAGATCCGGGACAGGGGAACGAGCAGTACTTC,CASSQDPGQGNEQYF
TRBV4-2,few,-,TRBJ1-5,TGTGCCAGCAGCTTGGCCCTGGGACCCAATCAGCCCCAGCATTTT,CASSLALGPNQPQHF
TRBV7-9,few,-,TRBJ2-2,TGTGCCAGCAGCCGCCTCAGGGGCGCCGGGGAGCTGTTTTTT,CASSRLRGAGELFF
TRBV2,-,-,TRBJ1-2,TGTGCCAGCAGTCCGAGAGCTGTAGCTAACTATGGCTACACCTTC,CASSPRAVANYGYTF
TRBV7-8,-,-,TRBJ2-2,TGTGCCAGCTCGTCGAGAATAGACTCCGAGGCCGGGGAGCTGTTTTTT,CASSSRIDSEAGELFF
TRBV29-1,-,TRBD1,TRBJ1-4,TGCAGCGTTGAAGTACAGTCCGGGACAGTCAATGAAAAACTGTTTTTT,CSVEVQSGTVNEKLFF
TRBV19,many,-,TRBJ1-3,TGTGCCTCCTTTGGGTTCACCGTATATTTT,CASFGFTVYF
TRBV25-1,-,TRBD1,TRBJ1-1,TGTGCCAGCATGACAGGGCCTGAAGCTTTCTTT,CASMTGPEAFF
TRBV7-3,few,TRBD1,TRBJ1-1,TGTGCCAGCAGCTTTTCCGGGACAGTGAACACTGAAGCTTTCTTT,CASSFSGTVNTEAFF
TRBV9,-,-,TRBJ1-4,TGTGCCAGCAGCGTAGTGGGGAACTTAGGAGAAAAACTGTTTTTT,CASSVVGNLGEKLFF
TRBV7-3,many,-,TRBJ1-2,TGTGCCAGCAGCTCAATCCCTCAGGCGACCGGCTACACCTTC,CASSSIPQATGYTF
TRBV12-3/TRBV12-4,-,-,TRBJ2-7,TGTGCCAGCAGGGATGCGAGAAACTCGGGGGAGCAGTACTTC,CASRDARNSGEQYF
TRBV9,many,-,TRBJ1-5,TGTGCCAGCAGCGTACGTACCGAGGGTCCCTTTTCCCAGCCCCAGCATTTT,CASSVRTEGPFSQPQHF
TRBV7-9,-,-,TRBJ2-7,TGTGCCAGCAGCCAAGAGGGCGGGCCAGGGGACGAGCAGTACTTC,CASSQEGGPGDEQYF
TRBV5-1,-,-,TRBJ2-2,TGCGCCAGCAGCTTGGAGGGGCCCACCGGGGAGCTGTTTTTT,CASSLEGPTGELFF
TRBV2,-,TRBD1,TRBJ1-2,TGTGCCAGCAAAACAGGGACAGGACCTGGCTACACCTTC,CASKTGTGPGYTF
TRBV6-5,-,-,TRBJ1-2,TGTGCCAGCAGTTCGACAGCTAACTATGGCTACACCTTC,CASSSTANYGYTF
TRBV29-1,-,-,TRBJ1-4,TGCAGCGTTCAAGGACAGCCGACCGTGGGGGCAACTAATGAAAAACTGTTTTTT,CSVQGQPTVGATNEKLFF
TRBV24-1,-,TRBD2,TRBJ2-5,TGTGCCACCAGTGATTCCGGACTAGCGGGAGACGAGACCCAGTACTTC,CATSDSGLAGDETQYF
TRBV2,many,TRBD2,TRBJ2-5,TGTGCCGGGGCGGGAGTTTCGGAGACCCAGTACTTC,CAGAGVSETQYF
TRBV20-1,many,-,TRBJ1-3,TGCAGTGCTAGAGATGCGGGACGCGGAAACACCATATATTTT,CSARDAGRGNTIYF
TRBV7-9,-,-,TRBJ1-2,TGTGCCAGCAGCAGGGGGGAGGATGGCTACACCTTC,CASSRGEDGYTF
TRBV4-3,few,-,TRBJ2-7,TGCGCCAGCAGCCGAGAGACAGGCTCCTACGAGCAGTACTTC,CASSRETGSYEQYF
TRBV14,-,TRBD1,TRBJ1-1,TGTGCCAGCAGCCGGACAGGGGAGACGTTTAGCATGAACACTGAAGCTTTCTTT,CASSRTGETFSMNTEAFF
TRBV6-1,many,-,TRBJ1-6,TGTGCCAGCACAGGACAGAATTCACCCCTCCACTTT,CASTGQNSPLHF
TRBV29-1,few,-,TRBJ2-7,TGCAGCGTTGGAAACTGCGAGCAGTACTTC,CSVGNCEQYF
TRBV7-6,many,TRBD2,TRBJ2-7,TGTGCTAGCAGCCCGGGGGGGACCGGAATCTACGAGCAGTACTTC,CASSPGGTGIYEQYF
TRBV20-1,-,-,TRBJ2-6,TGCAGTGCTCGAGCTGGGGTCAACGTCCTGACTTTC,CSARAGVNVLTF
TRBV5-1,-,-,TRBJ1-6,TGCGCCAGCAGCTCCACTGGGACACCGAATTCACCCCTCCACTTT,CASSSTGTPNSPLHF
TRBV11-1,-,-,TRBJ2-3,TGTGCCAGCAGCTTAGAAGAATTCAGCACAGATACGCAGTATTTT,CASSLEEFSTDTQYF
TRBV10-3,few,-,TRBJ1-5,TGTGCCAGCAGCACCCCCCCTGGCCGGGGGCCAAATCAGCCCCAGCATTTT,CASSTPPGRGPNQPQHF
TRBV25-1,-,TRBD2,TRBJ2-7,TGTGCCAGCAGTGCCATCTATAGCGGGAGGGACTACGAGCAGTACTTC,CASSAIYSGRDYEQYF
TRBV15,few,TRBD1,TRBJ1-1,TGTGCCACCAGCACCCCGGGACAGGGGGTTGTCATGAACACTGAAGCTTTCTTT,CATSTPGQGVVMNTEAFF
TRBV20-1,few,-,TRBJ2-7,TGCAGTTGGTCCAGCTCCTACGAGCAGTACTTC,CSWSSSYEQYF
TRBV24-1,-,TRBD1,TRBJ1-1,TGTGCCACCAGTGCTGGAGGGGGACAGGGTACTGAAGCTTTCTTT,CATSAGGGQGTEAFF